The text below deals with one T cell receptor (beta chain). No antigen is known for it. No clone much larger than this one lies a single base away; base qualities are absent. The cohort consisted of more than 650 healthy bone marrow donors. All cohort members were sampled while nominally healthy, although unrecorded immune exposures were likely present. The donor tested CMV seronegative and was one of the 352 seronegative cohort members. A peripheral blood sample was provided by each donor, and peripheral blood mononuclear cells were used for TCR beta sequencing. Genomic DNA extraction from the blood cell samples was performed with the Qiagen DNeasy Blood Extraction Kit. The data originate from a study of cytomegalovirus exposure and HLA in healthy donors (dated by TCRdb to 2016 to 2017). Regarding the complete study: According to an earlier analysis of around 600 of the donors, roughly 180 million T cells yielded 117 million unique TCR beta sequences and approximately 300 Gb of sequence data. Roughly 320 gigabases of sequencing data and around 80 million unique TCR sequences made up an early release that covered nearly 650 HLA-typed donors. Of the 300 to 450 genotyped donors, approximately 80% fell in the genetic ancestry cluster associated with self-reported Caucasian donors. The study aimed to test whether signatures of past pathogen exposure could be identified by cataloging public T cell receptors. Using immunosequencing, the study profiled T cell repertoires from around 680 subjects and related those repertoires to cytomegalovirus serostatus. In addition to the first cohort of roughly 700 subjects, a separate validation cohort of approximately 130 different subjects was used. To predict cytomegalovirus infection status, the study brought together high-throughput TCR immunosequencing, statistical association of individual TCRs with disease status, and machine learning. To study patterns of TCR occurrence, a later analysis re-analyzed previously published TCR beta repertoires from just over 650 donors and added high-resolution HLA genotyping. In the later analysis, no new phenotypic data were used to find candidate immune exposures; instead, reliance was placed on TCR beta sequences and their occurrence across donors. To decide whether each TCR beta V gene segment behaved as functional or pseudogenic, an earlier analysis of some 600 of the donors relied on high-throughput TCR beta sequencing. Alongside the repertoire data, information on donor age, sex, ethnicity and CMV serostatus was compiled. Genome-wide SNP genotypes for about 65% of the 666 donors were used in a later genetic analysis, which treated that subset as a discovery cohort. Every repertoire in the discovery cohort had been generated on one and the same sequencing platform. HLA typing included class I and class II loci at four-digit resolution. The number of typed donors differed by locus: about 629-640 for A, B, C, DRB1 and DQB1; 522 for DQA1; approximately 600 for DPA1; and some 470 for DPB1. Several DR-DQ haplotypes were handled as single units for association and clustering because linkage in the cohort was strong. Across about 380 genotyped donors of the cohort, an average of about 240,000 unique TCR beta nucleotide sequences per donor were sequenced, and roughly 20% of those sequences were non-productive.

Study-level results and caveats: In an earlier analysis of fewer than 750 of the donors, most TCR beta V segments were observed in productive rearrangements about 87% or about 30% of the time, broadly matching IMGT annotations. Only TCR beta chains were sequenced in this cohort, and the absence of alpha or paired-chain data limited detectable features. Specific HLA alleles were associated with around 18,000 TCR beta sequences at a false discovery rate of 0.05 in a later analysis. The classifier was reported to diagnose cytomegalovirus status with high specificity and sensitivity in both the original cohort and the validation cohort. Most TCR sequences were observed very rarely across donors, whereas some public TCRs were present in many individuals. Assigning TCR associations to individual alleles was difficult when HLA alleles, especially DR and DQ, strongly co-occurred. Compared with the roughly 670-donor mean, donors in an Asian-associated ancestry cluster had fewer N-insertions in productive TCRs, according to a later genetic analysis. A later analysis reported that several top co-occurrence clusters appeared linked to parvovirus B19, influenza, CMV and Epstein-Barr virus. A later analysis found that TCR association rates varied across HLA loci, with DRB1 alleles showing the most associated TCRs and HLA-C alleles the fewest. A later genetic analysis associated a missense DCLRE1C variant with V-gene and J-gene trimming of TCR beta chains, and an independent cohort replicated the association. Some IMGT-functional V segments, including TRBV6-2 and TRBV6-3, could not be told apart with the 87-base-pair reads, so those segments were excluded. The only immune exposure information available for the cohort was CMV serostatus. A later analysis found that HLA-associated TCR beta chains were more clonally expanded and had lower generation probabilities than equally common non-associated chains. Because some donors lacked HLA typing at each locus, the association tests relied only on the typed subset. Roughly uniform sequencing depth across donors was assumed in presence/absence analyses, although this assumption may not hold. A further reported finding was that TCR beta sequences accurately predicted the HLA-A and HLA-B alleles for most subjects in the first cohort. According to the authors, the approach could potentially be generalized to other disease states and immunological phenotypes. The earlier analysis of around 600 of the donors excluded fewer than 20 rarely observed V segments, including chromosome 9 orphons, because counts were too low. According to a later analysis, most CMV-associated TCR beta chains appeared to be HLA-restricted, and the HLA associations seemed to be driven largely by CMV exposure. In the study, 150 to 200 TCR beta chains were listed as associated with cytomegalovirus. Correlated functional status among segregating V segments might reflect linkage disequilibrium, but an unknown experimental factor could not be ruled out. The sequencing pipeline was judged likely to have produced a cluster of highly shared sequence variants as a technical artifact. In vitro tests confirmed that a few of the cytomegalovirus-associated TCR beta chains recognize cytomegalovirus antigens.

Libraries were made using the immunoSEQ multiplex PCR assay. For the multiplex PCR, a mixture combining 60 forward primers for TCR Vbeta segments and 13 reverse primers for TCR Jbeta segments was used. Amplification of the CDR3 region of rearranged TCR beta genes was performed with a multiplex PCR assay on genomic DNA. The Illumina HiSeq System was used to sequence the amplified TCR beta libraries as 87-base-pair reads. Per the source publication's procedure: In a later analysis, 80 million or so unique TCR beta chains were counted across the roughly 670 repertoires, and approximately 11 million of these chains were shared by at least two donors. A nearest-neighbor algorithm error-corrected the raw reads and collapsed the reads into unique sequences, merging closely related sequences to remove PCR and sequencing errors. To assign V, D and J gene segments, CDR3 sequences were aligned to IMGT reference sequences. For a sequence to be retained, a match of at least six nucleotides to both a V gene segment and a J gene segment was required. Rearrangements were classified as productive when the CDR3 lacked stop codons and remained in frame with V and J, and all other rearrangements were classified as non-productive. CDR3 was defined according to IMGT convention as the region running from the second conserved V-encoded cysteine to the conserved J-encoded phenylalanine. The earlier analysis of some 580 of the donors excluded any sequence lacking an unambiguous match to a single V gene segment. In an earlier analysis of around 590 of the donors, a V segment was called functional when productive rearrangements were above 56.7%, and segregating when the standard deviation between donors exceeded 5%. A statistical classification framework was built to diagnose cytomegalovirus status from the catalog of TCR beta chain sequences. In a later analysis, TCR nucleotide sequences were compared against IMGT/GENE-DB human TR gene sequences so that V and J genes could be assigned. A later analysis assigned CDR3 sequences and most-parsimonious VDJ recombination scenarios with the TCRdist pipeline. In a later analysis, each TCR beta chain was defined by its CDR3 amino acid sequence together with its V-gene family, and reads lacking a unique V-gene family were excluded. A later analysis removed 592 highly shared, low-generation-probability nucleotide sequences to deal with suspected cross-contamination and a sequencing artifact. In a later analysis, a clonal expansion index for each public chain was calculated from normalized within-repertoire ranks of inferred template counts. A later analysis computed generation probabilities with a VDJ recombination model fitted to out-of-frame rearrangements, and checked the results against IGoR. In a later analysis, TCR-TCR, TCR-HLA and TCR-CMV co-occurrence was scored with hypergeometric tests, and a repertoire-size bias correction was applied to TCR pairs. In a later analysis, false discovery rates were estimated by permuting HLA or CMV assignments 20 times. In a later analysis, co-occurring TCRs were grouped with DBSCAN, and TCRdist sequence similarity was added when clustering was performed within HLA-allele-positive subsets. Repertoires with fewer than 30,000 or more than 120,000 public chains, plus five repertoires with anomalous nucleotide sharing, were excluded from co-occurrence clustering. TCRdb took this table from immuneACCESS and kept in-frame rearrangements with V and J called. Such tables lack part of the clones; where checked against another copy, unresolved V genes explain under half of the gap, and the rest is unexplained. The V and J calls and clone size come from that table; D and trimming were worked out from the DNA. For this sample there are 130,000 or so clones; roughly 79% appear just once. Of the sample, over 1.3% falls within the top ten clones.

The germline V gene provides CDR1 SGHDT and CDR2 YYEEEE. From the cysteine through the phenylalanine, the CDR3 covers 16 amino acids. Only the CDR3 region is kept as DNA, spanning 48 bases read in frame from base 1. Ends trimmed: V by 1 base, J by 2 bases; bases unmatched to a gene: 5. The receptor chain draws on TRBV5-6 and TRBJ2-7, with 11 junctional bases fitting TRBD1. The sequenced sample was PBMCs. The clonotype was recovered from a woman in her thirties or forties in good health and CMV-seronegative. The base sequence is TGTGCCAGCAGCTTGAGAGGGACAGGGGGTCCCTACGAGCAGTACTTC. This translates into CASSLRGTGGPYEQYF.